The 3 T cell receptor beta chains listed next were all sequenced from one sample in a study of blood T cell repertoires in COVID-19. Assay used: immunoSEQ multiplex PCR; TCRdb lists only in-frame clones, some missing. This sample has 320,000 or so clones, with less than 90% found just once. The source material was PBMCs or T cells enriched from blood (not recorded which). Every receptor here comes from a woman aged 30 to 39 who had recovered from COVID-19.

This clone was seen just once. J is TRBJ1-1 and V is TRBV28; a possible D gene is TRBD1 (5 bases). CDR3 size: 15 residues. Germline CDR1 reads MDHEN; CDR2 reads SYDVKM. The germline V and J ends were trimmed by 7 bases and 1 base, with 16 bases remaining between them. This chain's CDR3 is CASTPWGRENTEAFF. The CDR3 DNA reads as TGTGCCAGCACTCCATGGGGCAGGGAGAACACTGAAGCTTTCTTT. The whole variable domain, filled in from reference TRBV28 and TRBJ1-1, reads DVKVTQSSRYLVKRTGEKVFLECVQDMDHENMFWYRQDPGLGLRLIYFSYDVKMKEKGDIPEGYSVSREKKERFSLILESASTNQTSMYLCASTPWGRENTEAFFGQGTRLTVV.

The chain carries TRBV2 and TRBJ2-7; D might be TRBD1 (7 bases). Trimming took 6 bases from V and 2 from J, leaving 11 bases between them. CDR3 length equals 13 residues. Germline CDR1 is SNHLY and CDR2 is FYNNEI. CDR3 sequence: CASREGAAYEQYF. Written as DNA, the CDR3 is TGTGCCAGCAGGGAGGGGGCCGCCTACGAGCAGTACTTC.

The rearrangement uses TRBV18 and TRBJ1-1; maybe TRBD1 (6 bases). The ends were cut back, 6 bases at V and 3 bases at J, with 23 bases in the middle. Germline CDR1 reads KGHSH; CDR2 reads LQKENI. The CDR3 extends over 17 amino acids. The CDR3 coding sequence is TGTGCCAGCTCCCCAAAGTCAGCAGGGGCTAGGGACACTGAAGCTTTCTTT. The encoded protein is CASSPKSAGARDTEAFF.